Below, 13 T cell receptor beta chains from the same sample are listed, as sequenced in a study of blood T cells in healthy people across ages. A second PCR of about 7 to 12 cycles used a sample-barcoded 5' primer and a J-beta primer mix. One entry per CDR3 protein, called by TCRdb with MiXCR from the 5' RACE reads. The top ten hold 7.9% of the sample, which has about 1,400,000 distinct CDR3 sequences, approximately 42% seen once. Sequenced sample: blood. The source of these receptors is a woman younger than 35 in good health.

This clonotype has more than one count but fewer than ten. The chain combines TRBV28 with TRBJ2-7; unclear D gene. The CDR3 loop spans 13 amino acids. CDR1 and CDR2 from the germline V gene are MDHEN and SYDVKM. The V end lost 3 bases, the J end lost 2 bases, and 8 bases lay between the germline ends. The CDR3 region is CASSFWQAYEQYF. The DNA of the CDR3 is TGTGCCAGCAGTTTCTGGCAAGCCTACGAGCAGTACTTC.

In the case of this clonotype: A single base separates this from a much larger clone, so it may be a read error. The V gene is TRBV12-3 or TRBV12-4, the J gene TRBJ2-7, with 7 positions matching TRBD2. This CDR3 has 14 residues. V shed 11 bases, J shed 5 bases, and the junction held 15 bases outside the gene matches. CDR3 amino acids: CAGTKAGSGNEQYF. In DNA, the CDR3 is TGTGCCGGCACCAAGGCAGGGAGCGGGAACGAGCAGTACTTC.

This clonotype showed up many times. The rearrangement links TRBV7-2 to TRBJ2-3; the D is unclear. Trimming left V 4 bases short and J 2 bases short, with 10 bases between. Germline V gene data show CDR1 as SGHTA and CDR2 as FQGNSA. The CDR3 has 14 amino acids. CDR3 nucleotides: TGTGCCAGCAGCTCGAATCAAATCACAGATACGCAGTATTTT. It is translated as CASSSNQITDTQYF.

This chain links TRBV28 with TRBJ1-4; D not certain. Germline values: CDR1 MDHEN, CDR2 SYDVKM. CDR3 size: 14 residues. V was clipped by 1 base and J by 7 bases, with 10 bases between them. CDR3 DNA: TGTGCCAGCAGTTTATCACAGTGGGGTGAAAAACTGTTTTTT. Its translation: CASSLSQWGEKLFF.

V is TRBV7-9 and J is TRBJ1-2; tentative D call: TRBD1 (5 bases). CDR1 is SEHNR, CDR2 FQNEAQ, per germline (reference sequence). Trimming removed 5 bases at V and 6 bases at J, with 22 bases between. This CDR3 has 16 residues. CDR3 residues: CASSTRGERDGDGYTF. CDR3 nucleotides: TGTGCCAGCAGCACACGGGGGGAAAGGGACGGAGATGGCTACACCTTC.

V gene TRBV5-1 combines with J gene TRBJ2-1; D remains ambiguous. Germline CDR1 SGHRS, CDR2 YFSETQ. The V end was cut by 4 bases, the J end by 2 bases, with 13 bases between. The CDR3 has 15 amino acids. Here the CDR3 reads CASSQTTTPYNEQFF. CDR3 coding DNA: TGCGCCAGCAGCCAGACAACAACGCCCTACAATGAGCAGTTCTTC.

This clonotype came up a few times. The chain joins TRBV20-1 to TRBJ2-1; 11 bases match TRBD2. The germline gives CDR1 DFQATT, CDR2 SNEGSKA (reference sequence). V shed 8 bases and J 8 bases; nucleotides not matched to a gene: 8. The CDR3 runs to 13 residues. Written as DNA, the CDR3 is TGCAGTCAGATAGCGGGGGGGCACCATGAGCAGTTCTTC. This sequence encodes CSQIAGGHHEQFF.

This clonotype was counted only a few times. The rearrangement uses TRBV7-2 and TRBJ1-1, with D possibly TRBD1 on 5 matching bases. The V gene's germline CDR1 is SGHTA and CDR2 FQGNSA. V lost 7 bases and J lost 0, with 9 bases in between. This CDR3 contains 13 residues. As DNA, the CDR3 is TGTGCCAGCAACCTACAGGTGAACACTGAAGCTTTCTTT. This sequence encodes CASNLQVNTEAFF.

This chain links TRBV14 with TRBJ2-1; no definite D call. The CDR3 is made up of 14 amino acids. Germline V CDR1 and CDR2: SGHDN, FVKESK. Trimming removed 2 bases at V and 2 bases at J, with 7 bases between. CDR3 protein: CASSQQVAYNEQFF. The CDR3 nucleotides are TGTGCCAGCAGCCAACAGGTAGCCTACAATGAGCAGTTCTTC. Supplemented by reference TRBV14 and TRBJ2-1, the full variable domain reads EAGVTQFPSHSVIEKGQTVTLRCDPISGHDNLYWYRRVMGKEIKFLLHFVKESKQDESGMPNNRFLAERTGGTYSTLKVQPAELEDSGVYFCASSQQVAYNEQFFGPGTRLTVL.

The genes are TRBV20-1 and TRBJ2-1, with 7 bases identical to TRBD2. V shed 5 bases and J 0 bases; nucleotides not matched to a gene: 10. CDR1 is DFQATT and CDR2 is SNEGSKA in the germline V gene (reference sequence). The CDR3 loop spans 16 amino acids. The CDR3 here is CSAGSSGRTSYNEQFF. The CDR3 bases are TGCAGTGCTGGTTCTAGCGGACGGACCTCCTACAATGAGCAGTTCTTC.

V is TRBV18 and J is TRBJ2-1, with D possibly being TRBD2 (6 bases). The CDR3 is made up of 14 amino acids. Trimming removed 3 bases from V and 8 bases from J, with 14 bases in between. Looked up from germline, CDR1 is KGHSH and CDR2 is LQKENI. CDR3 loop: CASSPPGKRDEQFF. For the CDR3, the DNA is TGTGCCAGCTCACCCCCGGGTAAGCGGGATGAGCAGTTCTTC.

The chain couples TRBV6-5 to TRBJ2-7, with 9 bases fitting TRBD2. CDR1 MNHEY and CDR2 SVGAGI come from the germline V gene. The CDR3 runs 12 residues. Losses at the gene ends were 5 bases for V and 10 bases for J; bases not matched to a gene: 6. DNA for the CDR3: TGTGCCAGCAGTGGTAGCGGGAGACGTCAGTACTTC. This codes for CASSGSGRRQYF.

This clonotype has more than one count but fewer than ten. The rearrangement joins TRBV28 to TRBJ2-3; TRBD2 aligns across 7 bases. The CDR3 has 12 residues. With 4 bases clipped from V and 6 bases from J, the junction kept 1 base outside the gene matches. Germline CDR1 is MDHEN and CDR2 is SYDVKM. Here the CDR3 DNA reads TGTGCCAGCAGTTGGGAGGGGGATACGCAGTATTTT. It codes for CASSWEGDTQYF.